This T cell receptor (beta chain) was sequenced in a study of beta chain features in type 1 diabetes. The sequenced template was cDNA made from the entire isolated RNA. Sequencing used immunoSEQ multiplex PCR; TCRdb keeps in-frame clones, though not all of them. The sample includes 150,000 to 200,000 clones, roughly 65% of them seen just once. V shed 5 bases and J shed 10 bases, with 11 bases lying between them. CDR1 and CDR2 from the germline V gene are SNHLY and FYNNEI. The CDR3 covers 11 residues. Study-wide points: Moderate but significant shortening of TCRB CDR3s was recorded in all four CD4+ subsets from Type 1 diabetes patients.

As to this clone: The antigen is undetermined.

This TCR came from a man aged 25 to 40 with type 1 diabetes. The chain has TRBV2 and TRBJ2-5; no clear D gene. The sequenced sample was naive CD4+ T cells from blood. CDR3 region: CASSPGLVQYF. CDR3 in DNA: TGTGCCAGCAGTCCTGGCCTGGTCCAGTACTTC. Together with reference TRBV2 and TRBJ2-5, the CDR3 gives the full variable domain: EPEVTQTPSHQVTQMGQEVILRCVPISNHLYFYWYRQILGQKVEFLVSFYNNEISEKSEIFDDQFSVERPDGSNFTLKIRSTKLEDSAMYFCASSPGLVQYFGPGTRLLVL.